These 27 T cell receptor beta chains were all obtained from the same sample, sequenced in a study of high-grade serous ovarian cancer treatment subgroups. Profiling relied on immunoSEQ multiplex PCR, and the TCRdb table lists in-frame clones only, not all of them. The profile shows roughly 7,700 clones, 72% of them singletons. The tumor samples were collected prior to definitive surgery or chemotherapy. The material sequenced was tumor tissue. These receptors all stem from a human donor with high-grade serous ovarian cancer.

The chain recombines TRBV14 with TRBJ2-1, with D possibly matching TRBD2 (5 bases). Trimming took 8 bases from V and 1 from J, leaving 12 bases between them. The CDR3 contains 14 residues. In germline, CDR1 is SGHDN, CDR2 FVKESK. This CDR3 reads CASSRVSSYNEQFF. CDR3 bases: TGTGCCAGCTCGCGGGTGTCTTCCTACAATGAGCAGTTCTTC.

The V and J genes are TRBV7-9 and TRBJ2-1, with 8 bases fitting TRBD2. V was clipped by 5 bases and J by 0 bases; unmatched bases: 9. The germline CDR1 and CDR2 sequences are SEHNR and FQNEAQ (reference sequence). The CDR3 has 17 amino acids. The CDR3 nucleotides read TGTGCCAGCAGCCATACTAGCGGCCTTAGCTCCTACAATGAGCAGTTCTTC. Protein: CASSHTSGLSSYNEQFF.

The V call is TRBV5-1, the J call TRBJ1-2, with 8 bases lining up with TRBD1. With V trimmed by 0 bases and J by 7 bases, 8 bases remained unmatched. Germline assignment: CDR1 SGHRS and CDR2 YFSETQ. CDR3 size: 15 residues. The CDR3: CASSLERARGPGYTF. As DNA, the CDR3 is TGCGCCAGCAGCTTGGAGAGGGCCAGGGGGCCTGGCTACACCTTC.

The J gene is TRBJ1-2, the V gene TRBV7-4; D call uncertain. The V gene lost 5 bases and the J gene lost 4 bases, with 20 bases spanning the gap. From germline, CDR1 is SGHVT and CDR2 SQSDAQ. The CDR3 is 16 amino acids. The chain's CDR3 is CASSNPDSARTYGYTF. CDR3 sequence (DNA): TGTGCCAGCAGCAACCCCGATTCAGCTCGAACCTATGGCTACACCTTC.

This chain uses TRBV20-1 with TRBJ2-3; no clear D gene. V was cut by 7 bases and J by 1 base, with 6 bases left in between. CDR1 is DFQATT, CDR2 SNEGSKA, per germline (reference sequence). This CDR3 comprises 11 residues. The CDR3 loop reads CSGEGTDTQYF. CDR3 nucleotides: TGCAGTGGAGAGGGCACAGATACGCAGTATTTT.

CDR3 DNA sequence: TGTGCCAGCAGTTACGGTACATATGAAGCTTTCTTT. It specifies CASSYGTYEAFF. This rearrangement joins TRBV6-6 to TRBJ1-1; the D is unclear. Germline CDR1 and CDR2: MNHNY and SVGAGI (reference sequence). The CDR3 is 12 residues long. The V gene lost 2 bases and the J gene lost 7 bases, with 8 bases spanning the gap.

V gene TRBV20-1 combines with J gene TRBJ2-1; D gene uncertain. The CDR3 extends over 10 amino acids. Germline V gene data show CDR1 as DFQATT and CDR2 as SNEGSKA (reference sequence). The CDR3 bases are TGCAGCCCTTACCGCAATGAGCAGTTCTTC. This encodes CSPYRNEQFF.

By share of the sample, this clone is medium-sized. CDR3 nucleotides: TGTGCCTGGAACAGGGGCGAACGAAACACCATATATTTT. The encoded protein is CAWNRGERNTIYF. The chain joins TRBV30 to TRBJ1-3; 7 bases map to TRBD1. The CDR3 extends over 13 amino acids. The germline CDR1 and CDR2 sequences are GTSNPN and SVGIG (reference sequence). Trimming at V came to 4 bases and at J to 5 bases, leaving 5 bases not matched to a gene.

V and J are TRBV5-4 and TRBJ2-7; a possible D gene is TRBD2 (7 bases). Trimming took 3 bases from V and 2 from J, leaving 15 bases between them. CDR1 SGHNT and CDR2 YYREEE come from the germline V gene (reference sequence). The CDR3 extends over 15 amino acids. The CDR3 region is CASSWGGGGTYEQYF. The CDR3 bases are TGTGCCAGCAGCTGGGGAGGCGGGGGCACCTACGAGCAGTACTTC.

This clone was detected a few times. The V and J genes are TRBV19 and TRBJ2-7, with TRBD1 identical over 7 bases. The germline V gene has CDR1 LNHDA and CDR2 SQIVND (reference sequence). The CDR3 runs to 15 residues. The V and J ends lost 6 bases and 3 bases, in that order; junction bases with no gene match: 11. The CDR3 region has the DNA TGTGCCAGTAGACCTCAAACGGACAGGAGCTACGAGCAGTACTTC. It encodes CASRPQTDRSYEQYF.

This chain links TRBV7-2 with TRBJ1-1; D is undetermined. The V gene lost 8 bases and the J gene lost 1 base, with 8 bases spanning the gap. Germline CDR1 reads SGHTA; CDR2 reads FQGNSA. The CDR3 has 12 amino acids. CDR3 loop: CASAPENTEAFF. The DNA for the CDR3 is TGTGCCAGCGCGCCAGAGAACACTGAAGCTTTCTTT.

The V gene is TRBV16, the J gene TRBJ1-2; D unresolved. Germline V gene data show CDR1 as KGHSY and CDR2 as FQNENV. This CDR3 is 12 amino acids long. V was clipped by 4 bases and J by 7 bases, with 10 bases between them. The CDR3 is CASSLGGGGYTF. The CDR3 DNA is TGTGCCAGCAGCCTGGGAGGTGGTGGCTACACCTTC.

This clone was detected a few times. The chain employs TRBV11-1 and TRBJ1-1; TRBD1 aligns across 7 bases. Germline CDR1 reads SGHAT; CDR2 reads FQDESV (reference sequence). This CDR3 comprises 14 residues. Unmatched junction bases numbered 6, after V lost 3 bases and J lost 5 bases. The DNA for the CDR3 is TGTGCCAGCAGCTTGAACAGGGGTCAAACTGAAGCTTTCTTT. Translation gives CASSLNRGQTEAFF. Together with reference TRBV11-1 and TRBJ1-1, the CDR3 gives the full variable domain: EAEVAQSPRYKITEKSQAVAFWCDPISGHATLYWYRQILGQGPELLVQFQDESVVDDSQLPKDRFSAERLKGVDSTLKIQPAELGDSAMYLCASSLNRGQTEAFFGQGTRLTVV.

This chain links TRBV7-3 with TRBJ1-2; the D is unclear. The CDR3 loop spans 14 amino acids. Trimming left V 4 bases short and J 6 bases short, with 15 bases between. Germline CDR1 is SGHTA and CDR2 is FQGTGA. The CDR3 protein is CASSSSGVEDGYTF. For the CDR3, the DNA is TGTGCCAGCAGCTCCTCGGGTGTCGAGGATGGCTACACCTTC.

This clone has only one observation. The rearrangement joins TRBV20-1 to TRBJ1-2; 10 nucleotides line up with TRBD1. The ends lost 6 bases at V and 7 bases at J; junction bases unmatched: 2. There are 11 residues in the CDR3. From germline, CDR1 is DFQATT and CDR2 SNEGSKA (reference sequence). As DNA, the CDR3 is TGCAGTGCCGACAGGGGGCTTGGCTACACCTTC. Protein product: CSADRGLGYTF.

CDR3 DNA: TGTGCCAGCAGCCCAAGACAGGGCTATGGCTACACCTTC. It translates to CASSPRQGYGYTF. The chain links TRBV7-4 to TRBJ1-2, with 7 bases identical to TRBD1. Germline lookup yields CDR1 SGHVT and CDR2 SQSDAQ. V shed 5 bases and J 4 bases; nucleotides not matched to a gene: 4. The length of the CDR3 is 13 residues.

This sequence joins TRBV6-4 and TRBJ2-3; 9 bases are shared with TRBD2. Germline V gene sequence: CDR1 MRHNA, CDR2 SNTAGT. V trimming: 5 bases; J trimming: 0 bases; junction bases outside the gene matches: 0. The CDR3 sequence is 14 residues long. CDR3 sequence: CASSTSGSTDTQYF. CDR3 coding DNA: TGTGCCAGCAGTACTAGCGGGAGCACAGATACGCAGTATTTT.

J is TRBJ2-7 and V is TRBV11-3, with D perhaps matching TRBD1 (6 bases). V lost 5 bases and J lost 3, with 20 bases in between. CDR1 is SGHNT and CDR2 is YENEEA in the germline V gene. The CDR3 is 16 amino acids. The chain's CDR3 is CASSQAQLGGVYEQYF. The CDR3 region has the DNA TGTGCCAGCAGCCAAGCCCAGTTAGGGGGTGTCTACGAGCAGTACTTC.

The chain combines TRBV27 with TRBJ2-5; no clear D gene. With the DNA end fitting TRBJ2-7 better, the J assignment may be wrong. Germline lookup yields CDR1 MNHEY and CDR2 SMNVEV (reference sequence). The CDR3 is 16 amino acids. CDR3: CASSFDRRRIGYEQYF. The CDR3 DNA reads TGTGCCAGCAGTTTTGACCGGCGTCGTATCGGCTACGAGCAGTACTTC.

This sequence joins TRBV6-6 and TRBJ1-3, with no clear D. V was shortened by 7 bases and J by 2 bases, with 12 bases between the two germline ends. CDR1 is MNHNY, CDR2 SVGAGI, per germline (reference sequence). The CDR3 covers 14 residues. The CDR3 spells CASINLVPGNTIYF. The CDR3 coding sequence is TGTGCCAGCATAAATTTAGTTCCTGGAAACACCATATATTTT.

V is TRBV18 and J is TRBJ1-1; D perhaps matches TRBD1 (5 bases). Germline assignment: CDR1 KGHSH and CDR2 LQKENI. The CDR3 runs to 15 residues. V lost 1 base and J 8 bases, leaving 17 bases between the germline ends. The CDR3 is CASSPRGTSGREAFF. In DNA form, the CDR3 reads TGTGCCAGCTCACCACGCGGGACCTCCGGTCGGGAAGCTTTCTTT.

The chain uses TRBV30 and TRBJ2-2; maybe TRBD1 (5 bases). The CDR3 runs to 14 residues. The V end was cut by 2 bases, the J end by 4 bases, with 11 bases between. The germline CDR1 and CDR2 sequences are GTSNPN and SVGIG (reference sequence). Here the CDR3 reads CAWSLEGATGELFF. The CDR3 DNA is TGTGCCTGGAGTTTAGAAGGGGCCACCGGGGAGCTGTTTTTT.

This clone is classed as large. The chain combines TRBV30 with TRBJ1-1; D uncertain. Germline CDR1 is GTSNPN and CDR2 is SVGIG (reference sequence). The CDR3 spans 14 residues. V lost 2 bases and J 9 bases, leaving 19 bases between the germline ends. CDR3 nucleotides: TGTGCCTGGAGTTTTGACACCCTCGCCATAAAAGCTTTCTTT. Protein product: CAWSFDTLAIKAFF.

The chain has TRBV7-9 and TRBJ2-7, with D maybe TRBD1 (5 bases). The CDR3 contains 12 residues. Trimming removed 1 base from V and 10 bases from J, with 11 bases in between. Germline V gene lookup returns CDR1 SEHNR and CDR2 FQNEAQ (reference sequence). The CDR3 DNA follows: TGTGCCAGCAGCTTAGGTCAGCAGGGACAGTACTTC. It yields the protein CASSLGQQGQYF.

This chain joins TRBV11-2 and TRBJ2-7; TRBD2 matches at 10 bases. Trimming at V came to 3 bases and at J to 0 bases, leaving 2 bases not matched to a gene. Germline CDR1 reads SGHAT; CDR2 reads FQNNGV. The CDR3 runs 15 residues. The CDR3 DNA is TGTGCCAGCAGCTTCGCTAGCGGGAGCTCCTACGAGCAGTACTTC. Translating it yields CASSFASGSSYEQYF.

The CDR3 protein is CASSPSADTQYF. In DNA, the CDR3 is TGTGCCAGCTCACCTAGCGCAGATACGCAGTATTTT. This chain uses TRBV18 with TRBJ2-3; D may be TRBD2 (5 bases). V lost 3 bases and J 4 bases, leaving 5 bases between the germline ends. Germline values: CDR1 KGHSH, CDR2 LQKENI. The CDR3 totals 12 residues.

This chain uses TRBV7-9 with TRBJ2-5; D gene ambiguous. The V gene lost 2 bases and the J gene lost 7 bases, with 8 bases spanning the gap. CDR1 and CDR2 (germline): SEHNR, FQNEAQ (reference sequence). The CDR3 runs 12 residues. This CDR3 reads CASSLLDVTQYF. In DNA, the CDR3 is TGTGCCAGCAGCTTATTGGACGTGACCCAGTACTTC.